This T cell receptor (beta chain) was identified in a study of immune aging and cytomegalovirus after organ transplant (dated by TCRdb to about 2021). General notes on the study: All transplant recipients received three-drug immunosuppression with prednisone, tacrolimus, and mycophenolate. The study at large found these results: CD57 was not measured in the sequencing data, so a conservative gene-based aging definition was used instead. TEMRA cells made up a larger share of large clones, and the seven largest clones (1904 cells) gained aged and TEMRA cells while losing TCM cells. Following viremia, aged-phenotype cells rose post-transplant in clones of any size, with the rise occurring earlier in large clones (days 200-264) than in small clones.

Library construction relied on single-cell sequencing. The sample was run on an Illumina NovaSeq 6000. The BD Rhapsody Targeted mRNA and AbSeq Reagent Kit, in a microwell format, was used for cell capture and library preparation. The libraries included TCR, sample tags, AbSeq, and targeted mRNA from the Human T-Cell Expression Panel, along with custom TOX and TOX2 primers. Sequencing of the libraries was done on an Illumina NovaSeq. As for the original processing: The analysis covered 10468 cells in total, of which roughly 7,000 were CD8 T cells and 4,000 to 5,000 were CD8 T cells with an identifiable TCR CDR3. The BD Rhapsody Targeted Analysis Pipeline, including V(D)J processing, was run on the Seven Bridges Genomics platform to process the raw data. SeqGeq 1.6.0 was used for quality control, Sample Tag demultiplexing with Lex-BDSMK, clone identification with VDJ Explorer, and Seurat clustering. Clones comprising <1% of CD8 T cells were considered non-expanded; clones comprising >2.5% of the sample were considered clonal expansions. TCRdb took the public reads, trimmed them with fastp at Q25, ran MiXCR for clone calling and kept in-frame beta chains. Each record represents a unique CDR3 protein, reported with the most common genes and DNA among its rows. It is TCRdb's table, rather than the study itself, that gives the V and J calls and clone size. The sample table lists fewer than 25,000 distinct CDR3 sequences, roughly a third of them with a count of one. The ten biggest clones cover about 25% of the sample.

The sample's time point label, in plain terms: five sample-tagged time points from pre-transplant (day -1) to day 368 post-transplant, pooled. Thawed PBMC were stimulated with a CMV IE-1 overlapping peptide library for about 13 hours, with no transport inhibitors added. After being thawed and rested overnight, the cells were stimulated in R10 medium along with CD28/CD49d costimulation. The IE-1 peptide library consisted of 15-amino-acid peptides overlapping by 11 amino acids. Samples from each time point were barcoded using BD Single-Cell Multiplexing Kit Sample Tags, then pooled and stained with sorting antibodies plus oligo-conjugated anti-CD45RA. A BD FACSAria III was used to sort CMV-responsive CD8+CD137+ and CD4+CD154+ T cells at 4-way purity. Blood was drawn into EDTA vacutainers and was processed by Ficoll gradient within 1-24 hours. V and J are truncated by 3 bases and 4 bases respectively, leaving an intervening sequence of 11 bases. The CDR3 spans 14 residues, from the cysteine through the phenylalanine. CDR3 DNA only is kept here, 42 bases in frame from base 1. CDR1 and CDR2, looked up from the germline V gene, are MNHNS and SASEGT.

The table lists this clonotype with a count of one. Its binding antigen is unknown. No per-base quality is available; no much larger clone lies one base away. One read alone is a weak basis. This specimen consisted of CMV peptide-activated CD4+ and CD8+ T cells sorted from blood, obtained at five time points, pooled. Read against the paper, the sample's cell subset or site label means: sorted CD8+CD137+ and CD4+CD154+ T cells after about 12 h CMV IE-1 peptide stimulation. The sequence joins TRBV6-1 to TRBJ2-3, with the D gene possibly TRBD1 or TRBD2, each one fitting 5 bases. This receptor was obtained from a female donor who had a heart transplant and CMV viremia. The CDR3 has the sequence CASSEIWGSDTQYF. DNA sequence: TGTGCCAGCAGTGAGATATGGGGGTCAGATACGCAGTATTTT.